This TCR beta chain was captured in a study of blood T cell repertoires in COVID-19. Whole-study context: Samples came from the United States, Italy and Spain, spanning acute and convalescent COVID-19.

The study recruited people aged roughly 18 to 95 years across about two dozen US areas. Only in-frame clones appear in the TCRdb table, and some are missing; sequencing was by immunoSEQ multiplex PCR. The sample has 120,000 to 150,000 clones; roughly 84% are singletons. This CDR3 has 15 amino acids. V was trimmed by 1 base and J by 2 bases, leaving 11 bases between them. The germline CDR1 and CDR2 sequences are SGHDN and FVKESK. The sequence derives from a woman aged 45-65 years who had been exposed to COVID-19. The gene calls are TRBV14 and TRBJ1-1, with D uncertain. The sample taken for sequencing was PBMCs or T cells enriched from blood (not recorded which). The CDR3: CASSQAQSPNTEAFF. In nucleotides, the CDR3 is TGTGCCAGCAGCCAAGCTCAGTCACCCAACACTGAAGCTTTCTTT.